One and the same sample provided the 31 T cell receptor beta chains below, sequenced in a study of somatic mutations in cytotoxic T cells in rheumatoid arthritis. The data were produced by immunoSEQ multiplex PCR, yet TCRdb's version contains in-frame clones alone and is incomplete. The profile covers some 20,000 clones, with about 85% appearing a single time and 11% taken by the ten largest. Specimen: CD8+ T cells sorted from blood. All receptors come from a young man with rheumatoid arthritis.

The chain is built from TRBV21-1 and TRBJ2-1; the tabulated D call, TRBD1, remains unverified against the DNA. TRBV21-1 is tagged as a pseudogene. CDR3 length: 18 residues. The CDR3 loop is CASIKPRDTIIFVDEQFF. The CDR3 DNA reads TGTGCCAGCATTAAACCCCGGGACACCATAATTTTTGTAGATGAGCAGTTCTTC.

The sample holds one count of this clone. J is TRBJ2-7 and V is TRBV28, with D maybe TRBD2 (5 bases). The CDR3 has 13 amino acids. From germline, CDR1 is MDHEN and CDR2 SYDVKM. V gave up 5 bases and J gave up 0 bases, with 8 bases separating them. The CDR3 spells CASSQAGSYEQYF. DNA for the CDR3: TGTGCCAGCAGTCAGGCGGGCTCCTACGAGCAGTACTTC.

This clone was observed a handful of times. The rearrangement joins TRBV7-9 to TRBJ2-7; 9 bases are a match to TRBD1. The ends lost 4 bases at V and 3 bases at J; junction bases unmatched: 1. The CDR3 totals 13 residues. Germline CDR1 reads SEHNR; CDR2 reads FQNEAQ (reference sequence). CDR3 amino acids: CASSWTGVYEQYF. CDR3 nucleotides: TGTGCCAGCAGCTGGACAGGGGTCTACGAGCAGTACTTC. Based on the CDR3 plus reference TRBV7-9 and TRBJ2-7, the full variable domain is DTGVSQNPRHKITKRGQNVTFRCDPISEHNRLYWYRQTLGQGPEFLTYFQNEAQLEKSRLLSDRFSAERPKGSFSTLEIQRTEQGDSAMYLCASSWTGVYEQYFGPGTRLTVT.

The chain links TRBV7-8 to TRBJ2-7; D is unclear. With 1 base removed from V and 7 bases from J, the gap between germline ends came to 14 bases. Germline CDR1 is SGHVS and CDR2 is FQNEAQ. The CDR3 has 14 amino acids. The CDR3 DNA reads TGTGCCAGCAGCTTAGGACGGACCTCTCGGGAGCAGTACTTC. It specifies CASSLGRTSREQYF.

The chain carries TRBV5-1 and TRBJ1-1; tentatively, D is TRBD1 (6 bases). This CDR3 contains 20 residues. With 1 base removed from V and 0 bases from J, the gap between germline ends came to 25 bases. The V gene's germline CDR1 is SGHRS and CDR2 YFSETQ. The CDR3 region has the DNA TGCGCCAGCAGCTTGAAAGCGAGGGTGGGGGCAGGGGCTTTGAACACTGAAGCTTTCTTT. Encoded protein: CASSLKARVGAGALNTEAFF.

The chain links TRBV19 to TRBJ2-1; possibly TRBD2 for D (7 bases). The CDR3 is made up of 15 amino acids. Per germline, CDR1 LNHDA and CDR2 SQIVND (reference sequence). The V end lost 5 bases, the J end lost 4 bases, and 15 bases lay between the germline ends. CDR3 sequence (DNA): TGTGCCAGTAGTTCGGTCGGGGGGCCTTACAATGAGCAGTTCTTC. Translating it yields CASSSVGGPYNEQFF.

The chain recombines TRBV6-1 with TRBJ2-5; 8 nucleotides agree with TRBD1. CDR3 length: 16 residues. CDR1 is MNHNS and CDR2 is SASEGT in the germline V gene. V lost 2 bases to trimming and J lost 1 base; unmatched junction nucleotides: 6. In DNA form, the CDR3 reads TGTGCCAGCAGTGAAATGACAGGGGTGGGCCAAGAGACCCAGTACTTC. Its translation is CASSEMTGVGQETQYF.

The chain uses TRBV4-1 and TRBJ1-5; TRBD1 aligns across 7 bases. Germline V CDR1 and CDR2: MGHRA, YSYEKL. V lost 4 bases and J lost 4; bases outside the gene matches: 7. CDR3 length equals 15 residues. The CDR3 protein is CASSRTGTENQPQHF. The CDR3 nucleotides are TGCGCCAGCAGCCGGACCGGGACAGAGAATCAGCCCCAGCATTTT.

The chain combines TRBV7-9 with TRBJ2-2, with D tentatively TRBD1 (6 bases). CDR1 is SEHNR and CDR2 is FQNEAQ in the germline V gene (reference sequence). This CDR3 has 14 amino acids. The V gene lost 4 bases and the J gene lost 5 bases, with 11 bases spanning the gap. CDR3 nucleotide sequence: TGTGCCAGCAGCTCGGACAGCAGAACCGGGGAGCTGTTTTTT. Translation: CASSSDSRTGELFF.

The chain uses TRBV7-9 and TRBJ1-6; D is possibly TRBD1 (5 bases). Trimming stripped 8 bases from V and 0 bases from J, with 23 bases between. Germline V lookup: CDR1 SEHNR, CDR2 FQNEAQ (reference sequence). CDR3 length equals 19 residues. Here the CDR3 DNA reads TGTGCCAGCCTTGGGGGATACGTCGATCCTAGCTCCTATAATTCACCCCTCCACTTT. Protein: CASLGGYVDPSSYNSPLHF.

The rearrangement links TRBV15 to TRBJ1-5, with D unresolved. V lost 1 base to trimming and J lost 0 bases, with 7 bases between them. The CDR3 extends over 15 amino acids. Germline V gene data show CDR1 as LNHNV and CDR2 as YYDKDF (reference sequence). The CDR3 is CATSRGRYSNQPQHF. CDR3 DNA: TGTGCCACCAGCAGAGGACGGTATAGCAATCAGCCCCAGCATTTT.

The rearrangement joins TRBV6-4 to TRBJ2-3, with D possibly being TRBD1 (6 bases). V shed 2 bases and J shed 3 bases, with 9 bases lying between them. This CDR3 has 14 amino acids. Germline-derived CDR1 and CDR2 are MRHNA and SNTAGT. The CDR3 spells CASSDGGGTDTQYF. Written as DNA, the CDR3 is TGTGCCAGCAGTGACGGGGGCGGTACAGATACGCAGTATTTT.

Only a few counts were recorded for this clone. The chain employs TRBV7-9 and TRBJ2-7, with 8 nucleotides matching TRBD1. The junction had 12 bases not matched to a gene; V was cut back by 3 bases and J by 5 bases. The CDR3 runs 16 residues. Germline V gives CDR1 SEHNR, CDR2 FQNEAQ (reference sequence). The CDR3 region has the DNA TGTGCCAGCAGCTTTACGACAGGGGCGGGCTTGCACGAGCAGTACTTC. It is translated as CASSFTTGAGLHEQYF.

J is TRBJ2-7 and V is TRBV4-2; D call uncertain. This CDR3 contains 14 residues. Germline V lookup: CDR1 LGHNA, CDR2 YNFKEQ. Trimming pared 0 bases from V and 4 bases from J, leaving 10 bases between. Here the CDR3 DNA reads TGTGCCAGCAGCCAAGAATGGGATTTGTACGAGCAGTACTTC. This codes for CASSQEWDLYEQYF.

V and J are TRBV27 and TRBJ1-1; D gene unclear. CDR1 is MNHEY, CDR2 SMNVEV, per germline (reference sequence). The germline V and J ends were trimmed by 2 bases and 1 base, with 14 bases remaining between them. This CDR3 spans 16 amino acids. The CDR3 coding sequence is TGTGCCAGCAGTTTAACCGGAAGAAATAGGAACACTGAAGCTTTCTTT. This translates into CASSLTGRNRNTEAFF.

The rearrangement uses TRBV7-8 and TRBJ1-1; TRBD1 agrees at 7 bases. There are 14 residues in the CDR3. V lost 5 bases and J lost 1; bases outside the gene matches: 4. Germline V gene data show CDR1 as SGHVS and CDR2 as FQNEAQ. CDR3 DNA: TGTGCCAGCAGCCAGGGGACAGCGAACACTGAAGCTTTCTTT. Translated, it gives CASSQGTANTEAFF.

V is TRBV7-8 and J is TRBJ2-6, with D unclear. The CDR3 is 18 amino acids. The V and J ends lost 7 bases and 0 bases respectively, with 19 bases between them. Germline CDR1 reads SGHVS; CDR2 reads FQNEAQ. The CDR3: CASTPVLDGFSGANVLTF. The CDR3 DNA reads TGTGCCAGCACCCCCGTGTTGGACGGCTTCTCTGGGGCCAACGTCCTGACTTTC.

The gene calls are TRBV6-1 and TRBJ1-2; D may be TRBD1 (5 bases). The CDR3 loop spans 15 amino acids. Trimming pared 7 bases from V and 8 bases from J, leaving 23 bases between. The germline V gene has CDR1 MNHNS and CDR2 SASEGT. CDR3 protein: CASTMVPLDIWGYTF. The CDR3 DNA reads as TGTGCCAGCACCATGGTCCCATTGGACATCTGGGGCTACACCTTC.

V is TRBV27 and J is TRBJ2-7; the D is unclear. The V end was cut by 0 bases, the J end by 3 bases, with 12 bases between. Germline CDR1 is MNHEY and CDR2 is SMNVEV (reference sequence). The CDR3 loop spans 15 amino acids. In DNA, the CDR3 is TGTGCCAGCAGTTTATCGGGTGTGGGTGACTACGAGCAGTACTTC. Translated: CASSLSGVGDYEQYF.

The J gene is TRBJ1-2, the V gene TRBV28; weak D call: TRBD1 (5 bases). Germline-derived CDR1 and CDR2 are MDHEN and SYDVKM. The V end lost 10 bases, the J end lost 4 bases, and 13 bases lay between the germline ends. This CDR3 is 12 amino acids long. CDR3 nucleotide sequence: TGTGCCACCTCCCCGGGGGGCTATGGCTACACCTTC. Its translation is CATSPGGYGYTF.

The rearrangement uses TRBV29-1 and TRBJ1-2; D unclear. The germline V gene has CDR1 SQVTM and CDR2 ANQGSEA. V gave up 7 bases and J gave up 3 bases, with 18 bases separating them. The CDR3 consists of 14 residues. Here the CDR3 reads CSAGYDGLYYGYTF. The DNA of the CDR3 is TGCAGCGCTGGATACGACGGATTATACTATGGCTACACCTTC.

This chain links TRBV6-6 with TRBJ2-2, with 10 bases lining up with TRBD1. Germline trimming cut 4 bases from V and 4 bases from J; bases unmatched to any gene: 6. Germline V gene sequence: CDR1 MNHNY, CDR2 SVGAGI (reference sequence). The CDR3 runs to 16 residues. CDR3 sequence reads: CASSFSDRGGTGELFF. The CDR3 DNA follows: TGTGCCAGCAGTTTCTCGGACAGGGGGGGCACCGGGGAGCTGTTTTTT.

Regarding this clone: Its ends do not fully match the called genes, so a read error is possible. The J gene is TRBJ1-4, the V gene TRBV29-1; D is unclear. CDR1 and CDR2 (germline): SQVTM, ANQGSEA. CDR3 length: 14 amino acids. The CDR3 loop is CSVELAATSEKLFF. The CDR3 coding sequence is TGCAGCGTTGAACTGGCAGCAACTAGTGAAAAACTGTTTTTT.

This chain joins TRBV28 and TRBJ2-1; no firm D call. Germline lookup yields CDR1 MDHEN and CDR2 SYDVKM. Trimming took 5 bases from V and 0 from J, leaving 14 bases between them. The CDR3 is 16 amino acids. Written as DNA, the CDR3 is TGTGCCAGCAGTAACGTGCCGGATAGCTCCTACAATGAGCAGTTCTTC. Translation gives CASSNVPDSSYNEQFF.

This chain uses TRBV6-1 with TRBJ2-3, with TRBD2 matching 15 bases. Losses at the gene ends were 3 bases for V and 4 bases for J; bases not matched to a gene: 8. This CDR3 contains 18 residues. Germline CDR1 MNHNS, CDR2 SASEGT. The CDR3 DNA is TGTGCCAGCAGTGAGGGACTAGCGGGGGGTCACCCGGCAGATACGCAGTATTTT. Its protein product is CASSEGLAGGHPADTQYF.

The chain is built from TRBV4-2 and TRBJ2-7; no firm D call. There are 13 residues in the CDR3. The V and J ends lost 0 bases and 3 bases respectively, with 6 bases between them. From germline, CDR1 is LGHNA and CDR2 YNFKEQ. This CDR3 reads CASSQDAVYEQYF. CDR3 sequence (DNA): TGTGCCAGCAGCCAAGATGCCGTCTACGAGCAGTACTTC.

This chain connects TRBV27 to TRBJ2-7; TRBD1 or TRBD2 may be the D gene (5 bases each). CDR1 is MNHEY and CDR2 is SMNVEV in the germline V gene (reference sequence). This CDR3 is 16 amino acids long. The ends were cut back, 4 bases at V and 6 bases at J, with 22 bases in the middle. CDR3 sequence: CASSSHGTAGAREQYF. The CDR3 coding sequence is TGTGCCAGCAGTTCACATGGGACGGCCGGGGCTCGCGAGCAGTACTTC.

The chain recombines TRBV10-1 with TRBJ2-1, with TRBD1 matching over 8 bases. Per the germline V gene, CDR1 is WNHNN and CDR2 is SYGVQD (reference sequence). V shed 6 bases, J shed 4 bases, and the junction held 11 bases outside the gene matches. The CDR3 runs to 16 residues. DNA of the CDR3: TGCGCCAGCAGCCTCCGGACAGGGTCAAAATACAATGAGCAGTTCTTC. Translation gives CASSLRTGSKYNEQFF.

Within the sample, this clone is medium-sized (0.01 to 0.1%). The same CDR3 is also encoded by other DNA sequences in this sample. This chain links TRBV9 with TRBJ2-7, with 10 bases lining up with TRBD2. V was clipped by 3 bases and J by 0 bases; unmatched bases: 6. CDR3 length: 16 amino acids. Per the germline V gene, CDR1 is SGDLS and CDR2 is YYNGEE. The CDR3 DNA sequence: TGTGCCAGCAGCGGCTTAGCGGGGGGACCCTCCTACGAGCAGTACTTC. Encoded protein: CASSGLAGGPSYEQYF.

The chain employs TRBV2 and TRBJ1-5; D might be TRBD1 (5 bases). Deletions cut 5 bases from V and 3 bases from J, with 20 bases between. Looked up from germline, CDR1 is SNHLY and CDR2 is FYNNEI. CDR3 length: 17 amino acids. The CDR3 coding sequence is TGTGCCAGCAGTCAGAGCCCATTAGACAGTAACAATCAGCCCCAGCATTTT. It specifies CASSQSPLDSNNQPQHF.

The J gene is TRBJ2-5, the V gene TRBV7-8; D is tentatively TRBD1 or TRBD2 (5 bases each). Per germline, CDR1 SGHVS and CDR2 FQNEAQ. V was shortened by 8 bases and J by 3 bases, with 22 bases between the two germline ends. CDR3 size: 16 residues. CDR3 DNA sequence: TGTGCCAGCGGACGAGGGGCACCCAGGGAAGAAGAGACCCAGTACTTC. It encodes CASGRGAPREEETQYF. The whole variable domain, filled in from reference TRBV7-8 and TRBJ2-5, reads GAGVSQSPRYKVAKRGQDVALRCDPISGHVSLFWYQQALGQGPEFLTYFQNEAQLDKSGLPSDRFFAERPEGSVSTLKIQRTQQEDSAVYLCASGRGAPREEETQYFGPGTRLLVL.